Listed below are T cell receptor beta chains from one sample, sequenced in a study of cytomegalovirus exposure and HLA in healthy donors. Here immunoSEQ multiplex PCR was the method, and the copy in TCRdb shows in-frame clones only, minus some. The data contain 150,000 or so clones, 86% of them seen just once; the ten biggest clones take up about 2%. Sequencing input: PBMCs. These receptors were collected from a woman aged 18-30 years in good health and CMV-seronegative. Each CDR3 is given without its conserved first and last residue. The D gene is left open where the match is weak.

J | V | D | CDR3
TRBJ2-3 | TRBV13 | TRBD2 | ASSLGVASGREDTQY
TRBJ2-3 | TRBV4-2 | TRBD2 | ASSQDGSGSPDTQY
TRBJ1-6 | TRBV15 | TRBD1 | ATSREGQTNSPLH
TRBJ1-6 | TRBV6-5 | NA | ASSSSVRYNSPLH
TRBJ2-1 | TRBV5-4 | TRBD2 | ASSSSGLGVSEQF
TRBJ2-7 | TRBV15 | TRBD1 | ATSRDYGTGGTYEQY
TRBJ2-3 | TRBV9 | TRBD1 | ASRGQGLRADTQY
TRBJ2-3 | TRBV5-1 | TRBD2 | ARDWQGGRYPLFTDTQY
TRBJ2-7 | TRBV28 | TRBD1 | ASSSWTGYARSEQY
TRBJ1-1 | TRBV11-2 | NA | ASSPRRGGLNTEAF
TRBJ2-3 | TRBV27 | TRBD2 | ASSFRRGSTSDTQY
TRBJ1-5 | TRBV19 | TRBD1 | ASNQGGNQPQH